One sample yielded the 20 T cell receptor beta chains listed below, sequenced in a study of early stage breast cancer tumors. The assay was immunoSEQ multiplex PCR, and TCRdb's table has in-frame clones only and misses some. The sample gives under 75,000 clones, around three quarters of which show up once; around 3.7% is in the top ten. Specimen: blood. All receptors derive from a person younger than 45 with breast cancer.

The V call is TRBV15, the J call TRBJ2-7; either TRBD1 or TRBD2 may fit D (5 bases each). Looked up from germline, CDR1 is LNHNV and CDR2 is YYDKDF (reference sequence). Trimming took off 5 bases at V and 4 bases at J, with 18 bases between the two ends. CDR3 length equals 15 residues. CDR3 nucleotide sequence: TGTGCCACCAGCGTCGACTCACGAGGGGTATACGAGCAGTACTTC. This codes for CATSVDSRGVYEQYF.

This chain connects TRBV6-1 to TRBJ2-7, with TRBD1 identical over 11 bases. CDR1 is MNHNS and CDR2 is SASEGT in the germline V gene. This CDR3 contains 17 residues. With 2 bases clipped from V and 6 bases from J, the junction kept 12 bases outside the gene matches. CDR3 sequence: CASSESGTGGEGGEQYF. The CDR3 DNA reads TGTGCCAGCAGTGAATCCGGGACAGGGGGTGAGGGTGGCGAGCAGTACTTC.

In this sample, this clone turned up a few times. V usage is TRBV5-4 and J usage is TRBJ1-1; D is uncertain. The germline gives CDR1 SGHNT, CDR2 YYREEE (reference sequence). Trimming took off 4 bases at V and 1 base at J, with 8 bases between the two ends. The CDR3 extends over 13 amino acids. CDR3 amino acids: CASSQDANTEAFF. The DNA for the CDR3 is TGTGCCAGCAGCCAAGACGCGAACACTGAAGCTTTCTTT.

J is TRBJ2-2 and V is TRBV27; the match to TRBD2 covers 15 bases. The V and J ends lost 2 bases and 3 bases, in that order; junction bases with no gene match: 7. Germline loops: CDR1 MNHEY, CDR2 SMNVEV (reference sequence). The CDR3 length is 19 residues. In DNA, the CDR3 is TGTGCCAGCAGTTTAGGGTTGGGACTAGCGGGAGGAGACACCGGGGAGCTGTTTTTT. This encodes CASSLGLGLAGGDTGELFF.

The chain has TRBV11-2 and TRBJ1-2; D is possibly TRBD1 (6 bases). The CDR3 spans 14 residues. The germline gives CDR1 SGHAT, CDR2 FQNNGV. V shed 2 bases and J shed 3 bases, with 10 bases lying between them. CDR3: CASSLSRGYYGYTF. CDR3 nucleotide sequence: TGTGCCAGCAGCTTAAGTAGGGGGTACTATGGCTACACCTTC.

This clone was seen once. This sequence joins TRBV6-1 and TRBJ2-5; 8 bases are a match to TRBD1. Germline V gene lookup returns CDR1 MNHNS and CDR2 SASEGT. Unmatched junction bases numbered 8, after V lost 2 bases and J lost 3 bases. This CDR3 is built from 16 residues. The CDR3 is CASSELGTGQKETQYF. CDR3 sequence (DNA): TGTGCCAGCAGTGAACTGGGGACAGGCCAGAAAGAGACCCAGTACTTC.

V and J are TRBV27 and TRBJ2-3; a possible D gene is TRBD2 (5 bases). Looked up from germline, CDR1 is MNHEY and CDR2 is SMNVEV (reference sequence). The CDR3 spans 16 residues. V shed 5 bases and J shed 4 bases, with 19 bases lying between them. The CDR3 region has the DNA TGTGCCAGCAGTAACCAACAGATCCCGCGGGCAGATACGCAGTATTTT. Protein sequence: CASSNQQIPRADTQYF.

As to this clone: The junction departs from germline at one end; a sequencing error may be responsible. Other DNA sequences in the sample encode the same CDR3. The J gene is TRBJ2-2, the V gene TRBV27, with 8 bases matching TRBD2. Germline V gene lookup returns CDR1 MNHEY and CDR2 SMNVEV (reference sequence). The CDR3 consists of 16 residues. CDR3 region: CASSLWLVAGTGELFF. CDR3 coding DNA: TGTGCCAGCAGTTTATGGTTGGTAGCGGGGACCGGGGAACTGTTTTTT.

The chain links TRBV7-2 to TRBJ2-1; 7 bases align to TRBD2. The CDR3 has 16 amino acids. V shed 6 bases and J 0 bases; nucleotides not matched to a gene: 8. CDR1 SGHTA and CDR2 FQGNSA come from the germline V gene. The CDR3 bases are TGTGCCAGCAGTCTTAGAGCGGGGAACTCCTACAATGAGCAGTTCTTC. This encodes CASSLRAGNSYNEQFF.

The gene calls are TRBV29-1 and TRBJ2-5, with 10 bases lining up with TRBD2. Germline V gene sequence: CDR1 SQVTM, CDR2 ANQGSEA. The CDR3 totals 15 residues. Here the CDR3 reads CSIRGYLAGAETQYF. CDR3 DNA: TGCAGTATCCGTGGTTACCTAGCGGGAGCAGAGACCCAGTACTTC.

This rearrangement joins TRBV29-1 to TRBJ2-7; TRBD2 aligns across 13 bases. The CDR3 runs 16 residues. Germline V lookup: CDR1 SQVTM, CDR2 ANQGSEA. J lost 1 base, V lost 6 bases, and 9 bases had no gene match. The CDR3: CSVEGLAGSPSYEQYF. DNA of the CDR3: TGCAGCGTCGAGGGACTAGCGGGATCCCCTTCCTACGAGCAGTACTTC.

The chain uses TRBV5-1 and TRBJ2-1; TRBD2 matches at 7 bases. The V gene end was trimmed by 0 bases and the J gene end by 8 bases; junction bases not matched to a gene: 8. The CDR3 runs 15 residues. Looked up from germline, CDR1 is SGHRS and CDR2 is YFSETQ. CDR3 coding DNA: TGCGCCAGCAGCTTGGAGGGCGGGAGCGTAGATGAGCAGTTCTTC. Protein sequence: CASSLEGGSVDEQFF.

The chain combines TRBV19 with TRBJ1-3, with TRBD1 matching over 7 bases. CDR1 is LNHDA and CDR2 is SQIVND in the germline V gene (reference sequence). The junction had 9 bases not matched to a gene; V was cut back by 3 bases and J by 4 bases. This CDR3 is built from 16 residues. The CDR3 sequence is CASSMPLGQIGNTIYF. DNA for the CDR3: TGTGCCAGTAGTATGCCCTTGGGACAGATCGGAAACACCATATATTTT.

The chain recombines TRBV29-1 with TRBJ2-6; TRBD1 agrees at 9 bases. This CDR3 is 16 amino acids long. Germline CDR1 and CDR2: SQVTM and ANQGSEA. After removal of 7 bases from V and 1 base from J, the junction contained 8 bases not matched to a gene. The CDR3 DNA reads TGCAGCGCCAGGGGACAGGGCACATCTGGGGCCAACGTCCTGACTTTC. It encodes CSARGQGTSGANVLTF.

The chain is built from TRBV30 and TRBJ1-2; D is unresolved. The CDR3 is 14 amino acids. CDR1 is GTSNPN, CDR2 SVGIG, per germline (reference sequence). The V gene lost 0 bases and the J gene lost 8 bases, with 16 bases spanning the gap. The CDR3 sequence: CAWSVSGPSSGYTF. Here the CDR3 DNA reads TGTGCCTGGAGTGTAAGTGGGCCTTCTAGCGGCTACACCTTC.

This chain's CDR3 is CASSQTPGPLYEQYF. In DNA form, the CDR3 reads TGCGCCAGCAGCCAAACCCCCGGCCCCCTCTACGAGCAGTACTTC. V gene TRBV4-1 combines with J gene TRBJ2-5; D is unresolved. The closer fit of TRBJ2-7 to the DNA end suggests the J call may be wrong. The CDR3 consists of 15 residues. The germline V gene has CDR1 MGHRA and CDR2 YSYEKL.

V usage is TRBV30 and J usage is TRBJ2-7; D is perhaps TRBD1 (5 bases). Per the germline V gene, CDR1 is GTSNPN and CDR2 is SVGIG (reference sequence). The CDR3 consists of 13 residues. The V and J ends lost 2 bases and 2 bases respectively, with 10 bases between them. The DNA for the CDR3 is TGTGCCTGGAGTCCGGACACCGCCTACGAGCAGTACTTC. Encoded protein: CAWSPDTAYEQYF.

The chain links TRBV6-5 to TRBJ2-5; the D call may be TRBD1 or TRBD2 (5 bases each). CDR1 is MNHEY, CDR2 SVGAGI, per germline. The CDR3 runs to 14 residues. The V gene lost 6 bases and the J gene lost 5 bases, with 16 bases spanning the gap. The CDR3 protein is CASSKGSSKETQYF. CDR3 sequence (DNA): TGTGCCAGCAGCAAGGGGAGCTCCAAGGAGACCCAGTACTTC.

V is TRBV30 and J is TRBJ2-4, with D unresolved. V was cut by 3 bases and J by 0 bases, with 9 bases left in between. Looked up from germline, CDR1 is GTSNPN and CDR2 is SVGIG (reference sequence). The CDR3 extends over 14 amino acids. The CDR3 DNA reads TGTGCCTGGAGATCCTGGTTAGCCAAAAACATTCAGTACTTC. It encodes CAWRSWLAKNIQYF. The complete variable domain, with remaining parts taken from reference TRBV30 and TRBJ2-4, reads SQTIHQWPATLVQPVGSPLSLECTVEGTSNPNLYWYRQAAGRGLQLLFYSVGIGQISSEVPQNLSASRPQDRQFILSSKKLLLSDSGFYLCAWRSWLAKNIQYFGAGTRLSVL.

The CDR3 loop reads CASESGGSTDTQYF. The CDR3 bases are TGCGCCAGCGAGTCGGGAGGCAGCACAGATACGCAGTATTTT. The V gene is TRBV10-2, the J gene TRBJ2-3; 7 bases line up with TRBD2. V was pared by 8 bases and J by 0 bases, with 5 bases of the junction left unmatched. CDR1 is WSHSY, CDR2 SAAADI, per germline. This CDR3 has 14 amino acids.